Presented here are 28 T cell receptor beta chains from one specimen sequenced in a study of blood T cell repertoires in COVID-19. Data came from immunoSEQ multiplex PCR; TCRdb stores just in-frame clones and leaves some out. The sample lists approximately 100,000 clones; around 87% were seen once. Sequenced: peripheral blood. These receptors came from a woman aged 80 or over with acute or convalescent COVID-19.

The chain uses TRBV4-1 and TRBJ1-1, with D perhaps TRBD1 (5 bases). The CDR3 is 13 residues long. The germline V gene has CDR1 MGHRA and CDR2 YSYEKL. V lost 1 base, J lost 11 bases, and 14 bases lay in between. The CDR3 region is CASSQVGLLGAFF. The CDR3 DNA sequence: TGCGCCAGCAGCCAAGTGGGGCTGTTGGGGGCTTTCTTT.

This chain connects TRBV5-5 to TRBJ2-1, with D possibly TRBD2 on 5 matching bases. The CDR3 spans 14 residues. Germline values: CDR1 SGHKS, CDR2 YYEKEE (reference sequence). The V gene lost 4 bases and the J gene lost 4 bases, with 12 bases spanning the gap. The chain's CDR3 is CASSLQDSYNEQFF. In DNA, the CDR3 is TGTGCCAGCAGCCTCCAGGACTCATACAATGAGCAGTTCTTC.

This clone was counted between two and nine times. The CDR3 nucleotides are TGCAGCGTTACTGATATACGGGTTGGGAACACTGAAGCTTTCTTT. Translated: CSVTDIRVGNTEAFF. V usage is TRBV29-1 and J usage is TRBJ1-1; D call uncertain. Germline V lookup: CDR1 SQVTM, CDR2 ANQGSEA. V lost 5 bases to trimming and J lost 1 base, with 17 bases between them. The CDR3 runs 15 residues.

The chain carries TRBV24-1 and TRBJ2-2, with 8 bases fitting TRBD1. V was clipped by 4 bases and J by 6 bases; unmatched bases: 9. The CDR3 is 16 amino acids. The germline V gene encodes CDR1 KGHDR and CDR2 SFDVKD. In DNA form, the CDR3 reads TGTGCCACCAGTGACTCTAGGACAGGGTTCTCCGGGGAGCTGTTTTTT. Its translation is CATSDSRTGFSGELFF.

The gene calls are TRBV6-2 or TRBV6-3 and TRBJ2-4; 10 bases match TRBD1. This CDR3 comprises 18 residues. V gave up 5 bases and J gave up 0 bases; unmatched junction bases: 10. Germline CDR1 MNHEY, CDR2 SVGEGT. The CDR3 bases are TGTGCCAGCAGTCTTTTCACCGGGACAGGGGTAGCCAAAAACATTCAGTACTTC. It translates to CASSLFTGTGVAKNIQYF.

The V gene is TRBV3-1 (or the pseudogene TRBV3-2), the J gene TRBJ2-5, with D tentatively TRBD2 (5 bases). The CDR3 length is 15 residues. V lost 0 bases to trimming and J lost 5 bases, with 13 bases between them. Germline V gene sequence: CDR1 LGHDT, CDR2 YNNKEL (reference sequence). The CDR3 protein is CASSQDSMRAETQYF. Here the CDR3 DNA reads TGTGCCAGCAGCCAAGATTCGATGAGGGCCGAGACCCAGTACTTC.

The J gene is TRBJ1-2, the V gene TRBV5-1; TRBD1 might be the D (6 bases). Looked up from germline, CDR1 is SGHRS and CDR2 is YFSETQ. CDR3 length equals 14 residues. V was cut by 4 bases and J by 4 bases, with 14 bases left in between. DNA of the CDR3: TGCGCCAGCAGCCCAGGGACATTGGGCTATGGCTACACCTTC. It codes for CASSPGTLGYGYTF.

The genes are TRBV11-2 and TRBJ2-2; perhaps TRBD1 as D (6 bases). Germline V CDR1 and CDR2: SGHAT, FQNNGV. CDR3 length equals 15 residues. V was clipped by 2 bases and J by 2 bases, with 9 bases between them. The CDR3 reads CASSLYRANTGELFF. The DNA for the CDR3 is TGTGCCAGCAGCTTATACAGGGCAAACACCGGGGAGCTGTTTTTT.

The gene calls are TRBV4-1 and TRBJ2-7; possible D gene TRBD2, 5 bases. Trimming took off 0 bases at V and 2 bases at J, with 14 bases between the two ends. Germline values: CDR1 MGHRA, CDR2 YSYEKL. This CDR3 has 16 amino acids. CDR3 bases: TGCGCCAGCAGCCAAGATTCTACGGGGATCGCCTACGAGCAGTACTTC. Amino acid sequence: CASSQDSTGIAYEQYF.

The chain couples TRBV29-1 to TRBJ1-1, with D tentatively TRBD1 (5 bases). The CDR3 spans 15 residues. Germline V gene lookup returns CDR1 SQVTM and CDR2 ANQGSEA. The V and J ends lost 3 bases and 0 bases respectively, with 14 bases between them. In DNA, the CDR3 is TGCAGCGTTGATGGGGCCCTAGGGATGAACACTGAAGCTTTCTTT. It translates to CSVDGALGMNTEAFF.

The DNA of the CDR3 is TGTGCCAGTAGTACCCGGACAGGGGGGTCCGAGCAGTACTTC. Translated, it gives CASSTRTGGSEQYF. The rearrangement joins TRBV19 to TRBJ2-7; 10 positions match TRBD1. The CDR3 totals 14 residues. Germline assignment: CDR1 LNHDA and CDR2 SQIVND (reference sequence). The V segment lost 4 bases and the J segment 6 bases; nucleotides outside the gene matches: 6.

This clone has more than one count but fewer than ten. The CDR3 bases are TGTGCCAGCAGCTTGGCTGTCCTAAACACTGAAGCTTTCTTT. It specifies CASSLAVLNTEAFF. The V call is TRBV5-8, the J call TRBJ1-1; D uncertain. The CDR3 contains 14 residues. CDR1 and CDR2 (germline): SGHTS, YDEGEE. V dropped 0 bases and J dropped 2 bases, with 8 bases sitting between them.

This rearrangement joins TRBV4-3 to TRBJ1-6; D call uncertain. This CDR3 is 15 amino acids long. V was cut by 4 bases and J by 7 bases, with 14 bases left in between. The germline V gene encodes CDR1 LGHNA and CDR2 YSLEER. CDR3 sequence: CASSPTAGYNSPLHF. CDR3 DNA: TGCGCCAGCAGCCCCACCGCGGGGTACAATTCACCCCTCCACTTT.

The chain joins TRBV5-1 to TRBJ1-4; D call uncertain. The CDR3 runs 13 residues. Trimming took 5 bases from V and 0 from J, leaving 5 bases between them. CDR1 SGHRS and CDR2 YFSETQ come from the germline V gene. The CDR3 DNA reads as TGCGCCAGCAGGATAGCAACTAATGAAAAACTGTTTTTT. It is translated as CASRIATNEKLFF.

This rearrangement joins TRBV6-5 to TRBJ2-3; D gene ambiguous. The V end lost 6 bases, the J end lost 1 base, and 11 bases lay between the germline ends. This CDR3 is built from 14 residues. Germline values: CDR1 MNHEY, CDR2 SVGAGI. In nucleotides, the CDR3 is TGTGCCAGCAGAACCTCACTGGGCACAGATACGCAGTATTTT. Its translation is CASRTSLGTDTQYF.

The V call is TRBV30, the J call TRBJ1-6, with 9 bases that match TRBD1. The CDR3 has 17 amino acids. Trimming cost V 2 bases and J 1 base; bases outside gene matches: 6. Germline CDR1 reads GTSNPN; CDR2 reads SVGIG (reference sequence). The CDR3 here is CAWSKDRGKSYNSPLHF. CDR3 nucleotides: TGTGCCTGGAGTAAGGACAGGGGAAAGTCCTATAATTCACCCCTCCACTTT. Full variable domain (outside the CDR3, taken from reference TRBV30 and TRBJ1-6): SQTIHQWPATLVQPVGSPLSLECTVEGTSNPNLYWYRQAAGRGLQLLFYSVGIGQISSEVPQNLSASRPQDRQFILSSKKLLLSDSGFYLCAWSKDRGKSYNSPLHFGNGTRLTVT.

The chain links TRBV29-1 to TRBJ1-1, with 7 bases fitting TRBD1. CDR3 length equals 14 residues. The germline gives CDR1 SQVTM, CDR2 ANQGSEA. The trim removed 0 bases at V and 8 bases at J, leaving 9 bases unmatched. The CDR3 DNA sequence: TGCAGCGTTGAAGAATGGGACAGACGAACGGAAGCTTTCTTT. Its protein is CSVEEWDRRTEAFF.

The V gene is TRBV27, the J gene TRBJ1-2, with D unresolved. The germline V gene encodes CDR1 MNHEY and CDR2 SMNVEV (reference sequence). With 2 bases removed from V and 2 bases from J, the gap between germline ends came to 12 bases. There are 15 residues in the CDR3. CDR3: CASSLRYSPNYGYTF. The DNA for the CDR3 is TGTGCCAGCAGTTTACGATACAGCCCGAACTATGGCTACACCTTC.

The J gene is TRBJ1-4, the V gene TRBV5-6; maybe TRBD1 (6 bases). V lost 0 bases and J 2 bases, leaving 8 bases between the germline ends. Germline lookup yields CDR1 SGHDT and CDR2 YYEEEE. The CDR3 contains 15 residues. The chain's CDR3 is CASSLVGATNEKLFF. The DNA of the CDR3 is TGTGCCAGCAGCTTGGTGGGGGCGACTAATGAAAAACTGTTTTTT.

The rearrangement uses TRBV2 and TRBJ1-5, with no clear D. Germline loops: CDR1 SNHLY, CDR2 FYNNEI. Trimming shortened V by 1 base and J by 2 bases, and 12 bases separated the two germline ends. This CDR3 spans 16 amino acids. This CDR3 is CASSEGGLAGNQPQHF. The CDR3 coding sequence is TGTGCCAGCAGTGAAGGCGGGTTGGCGGGCAATCAGCCCCAGCATTTT.

The rearrangement links TRBV2 to TRBJ1-2; weak D call: TRBD1 (5 bases). The V end was cut by 6 bases, the J end by 0 bases, with 17 bases between. The CDR3 has 16 amino acids. Germline values: CDR1 SNHLY, CDR2 FYNNEI. The CDR3 protein is CASSPKSAGPNYGYTF. The CDR3 nucleotides are TGTGCCAGCAGCCCTAAGTCCGCAGGGCCTAACTATGGCTACACCTTC.

This chain connects TRBV4-1 to TRBJ1-4; TRBD1 matches 7 bases. The V and J ends lost 2 bases and 3 bases, in that order; junction bases with no gene match: 6. Germline V lookup: CDR1 MGHRA, CDR2 YSYEKL. The CDR3 runs to 16 residues. The CDR3: CASSQPYRGANEKLFF. The DNA of the CDR3 is TGCGCCAGCAGCCAACCATACAGGGGAGCTAATGAAAAACTGTTTTTT.

The J gene is TRBJ1-2, the V gene TRBV29-1; tentative D call: TRBD1 (5 bases). Per germline, CDR1 SQVTM and CDR2 ANQGSEA. V was cut by 4 bases and J by 0 bases, with 12 bases left in between. This CDR3 has 14 residues. Written as DNA, the CDR3 is TGCAGCGTTGCCACAGGACGAGCTAACTATGGCTACACCTTC. The encoded protein is CSVATGRANYGYTF.

The chain carries TRBV28 and TRBJ1-2; tentatively, D is TRBD1 (6 bases). Deletions cut 5 bases from V and 4 bases from J, with 14 bases between. CDR1 is MDHEN and CDR2 is SYDVKM in the germline V gene. The CDR3 spans 14 residues. CDR3 region: CASSVTGLGYGYTF. CDR3 sequence (DNA): TGTGCCAGCAGTGTCACAGGGCTAGGCTATGGCTACACCTTC.

In DNA form, the CDR3 reads TGTGCCAGCAGTGAAGAGGGGGCCTTTAACTATGGCTACACCTTC. As protein: CASSEEGAFNYGYTF. The chain couples TRBV6-1 to TRBJ1-2; the match to TRBD1 covers 7 bases. The CDR3 runs 15 residues. V lost 1 base, J lost 1 base, and 3 bases stayed unmatched. Germline CDR1 MNHNS, CDR2 SASEGT.

The sample holds a few counts of this clone. This chain uses TRBV5-1 with TRBJ1-1; D might be TRBD1 (6 bases). The CDR3 covers 15 residues. Germline V gene sequence: CDR1 SGHRS, CDR2 YFSETQ. Trimming removed 0 bases at V and 1 base at J, with 10 bases between. The CDR3 region is CASSLAGQTNTEAFF. As DNA, the CDR3 is TGCGCCAGCAGCTTGGCGGGACAAACGAACACTGAAGCTTTCTTT. The variable domain in full, completed from reference TRBV5-1 and TRBJ1-1, reads KAGVTQTPRYLIKTRGQQVTLSCSPISGHRSVSWYQQTPGQGLQFLFEYFSETQRNKGNFPGRFSGRQFSNSRSEMNVSTLELGDSALYLCASSLAGQTNTEAFFGQGTRLTVV.

The chain recombines TRBV3-1 (or the pseudogene TRBV3-2) with TRBJ1-4, with TRBD1 identical over 7 bases. This CDR3 spans 15 amino acids. The ends lost 5 bases at V and 4 bases at J; junction bases unmatched: 7. The germline gives CDR1 LGHDT, CDR2 YNNKEL (reference sequence). CDR3 loop: CASSERQGGNEKLFF. The CDR3 DNA reads TGTGCCAGCAGCGAAAGACAGGGTGGTAATGAAAAACTGTTTTTT.

V and J are TRBV7-3 and TRBJ1-5; TRBD1 aligns across 9 bases. CDR1 and CDR2 (germline): SGHTA, FQGTGA. The CDR3 runs to 17 residues. J was trimmed by 1 base and V by 5 bases; bases with no gene match: 9. The CDR3 DNA is TGTGCCAGCAGCAAGGGACAGGGTGTATCGAGCAATCAGCCCCAGCATTTT. Protein: CASSKGQGVSSNQPQHF.